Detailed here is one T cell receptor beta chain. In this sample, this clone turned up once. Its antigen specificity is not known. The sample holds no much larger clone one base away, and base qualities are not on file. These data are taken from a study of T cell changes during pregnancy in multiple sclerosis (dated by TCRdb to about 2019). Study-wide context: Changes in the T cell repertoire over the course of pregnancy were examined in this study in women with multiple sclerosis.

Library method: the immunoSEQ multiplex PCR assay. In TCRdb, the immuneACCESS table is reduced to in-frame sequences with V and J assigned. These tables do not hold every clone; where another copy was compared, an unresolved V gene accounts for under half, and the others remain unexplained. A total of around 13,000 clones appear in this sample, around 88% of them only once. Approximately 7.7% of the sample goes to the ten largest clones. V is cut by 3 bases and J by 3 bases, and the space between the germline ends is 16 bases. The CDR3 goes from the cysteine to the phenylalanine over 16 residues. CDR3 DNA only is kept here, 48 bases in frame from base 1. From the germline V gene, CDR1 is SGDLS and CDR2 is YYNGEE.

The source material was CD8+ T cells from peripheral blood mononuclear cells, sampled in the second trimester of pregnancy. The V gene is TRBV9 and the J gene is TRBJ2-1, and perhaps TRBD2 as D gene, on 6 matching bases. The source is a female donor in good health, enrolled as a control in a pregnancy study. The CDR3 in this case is CASSAPRGAGYNEQFF. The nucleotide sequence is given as TGTGCCAGCAGCGCCCCAAGGGGAGCGGGCTACAATGAGCAGTTCTTC.